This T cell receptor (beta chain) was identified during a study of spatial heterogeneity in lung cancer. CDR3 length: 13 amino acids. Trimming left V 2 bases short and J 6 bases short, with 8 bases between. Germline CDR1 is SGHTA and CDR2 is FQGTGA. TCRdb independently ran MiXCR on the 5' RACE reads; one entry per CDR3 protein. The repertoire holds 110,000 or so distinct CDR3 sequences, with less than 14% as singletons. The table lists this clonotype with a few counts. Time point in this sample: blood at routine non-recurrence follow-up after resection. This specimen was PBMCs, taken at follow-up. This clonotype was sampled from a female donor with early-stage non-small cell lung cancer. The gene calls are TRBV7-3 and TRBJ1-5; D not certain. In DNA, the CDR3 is TGTGCCAGCAGCTTAGGATTGGGTCAGCCCCAGCATTTT. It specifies CASSLGLGQPQHF.